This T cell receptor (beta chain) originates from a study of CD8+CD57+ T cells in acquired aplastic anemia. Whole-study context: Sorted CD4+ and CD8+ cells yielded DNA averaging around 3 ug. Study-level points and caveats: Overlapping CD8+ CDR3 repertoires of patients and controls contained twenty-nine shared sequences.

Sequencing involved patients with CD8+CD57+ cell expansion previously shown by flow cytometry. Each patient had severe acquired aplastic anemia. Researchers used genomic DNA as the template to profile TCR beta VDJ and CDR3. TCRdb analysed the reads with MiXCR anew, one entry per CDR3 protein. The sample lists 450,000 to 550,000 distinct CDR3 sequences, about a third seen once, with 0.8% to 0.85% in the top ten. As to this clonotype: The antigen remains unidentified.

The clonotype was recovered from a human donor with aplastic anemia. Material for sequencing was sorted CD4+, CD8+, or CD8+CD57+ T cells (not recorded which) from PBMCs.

CDR3 in amino acids: CASSLETSGSPYEQYF. The CDR3 DNA sequence: TGCGCCAGCAGCTTGGAAACTAGCGGGAGCCCCTACGAGCAGTACTTC. The chain carries TRBV5-1 and TRBJ2-7, with TRBD2 matching over 11 bases. The CDR3 loop spans 16 amino acids. V was clipped by 0 bases and J by 2 bases; unmatched bases: 4. Germline values: CDR1 SGHRS, CDR2 YFSETQ. Drawing the rest from reference TRBV5-1 and TRBJ2-7, the complete variable domain is KAGVTQTPRYLIKTRGQQVTLSCSPISGHRSVSWYQQTPGQGLQFLFEYFSETQRNKGNFPGRFSGRQFSNSRSEMNVSTLELGDSALYLCASSLETSGSPYEQYFGPGTRLTVT.